The 20 T cell receptor beta chains reported below all come from one sample, sequenced in a study of naive and memory T cell subsets. Study-level points and caveats: A few larger clonotypes appeared in naive repertoires, especially CD8, possibly memory cells re-expressing CD45RA.

Both TRBC1 and TRBC2 were covered by a beta constant-region primer of two equimolar oligonucleotides. Four rounds of PCR amplified the ligated cDNA using nested alpha and beta constant-region primers plus SP2. MiXCR, applied by TCRdb to the UMI-ligation and nested PCR reads, yields one record per CDR3 protein. This table holds about 150,000 distinct CDR3 sequences, approximately 22% found once. These TCRs are of unknown antigen specificity. Material: naive CD4+ T cells from blood. The receptors shown here come from a human donor in good health.

The chain combines TRBV6-5 with TRBJ2-5; TRBD1 aligns across 9 bases. CDR3 length: 15 amino acids. Per the germline V gene, CDR1 is MNHEY and CDR2 is SVGAGI. J was trimmed by 9 bases and V by 6 bases; bases with no gene match: 14. The CDR3 spells CASREIGTGLAAQYF. CDR3 in DNA: TGTGCCAGCAGAGAGATAGGGACAGGGTTGGCAGCCCAGTACTTC.

The V and J genes are TRBV30 and TRBJ2-5, with TRBD2 matching over 8 bases. This CDR3 region has 14 residues. With V trimmed by 4 bases and J by 9 bases, 13 bases remained unmatched. CDR1 is GTSNPN, CDR2 SVGIG, per germline (reference sequence). CDR3 loop: CAWTHAQGREAQYF. The CDR3 coding sequence is TGTGCCTGGACCCACGCTCAGGGGCGGGAGGCCCAGTACTTC.

The genes are TRBV29-1 and TRBJ1-2; 8 nucleotides line up with TRBD1. The CDR3 has 16 residues. With V trimmed by 7 bases and J by 1 base, 14 bases remained unmatched. The germline CDR1 and CDR2 sequences are SQVTM and ANQGSEA. The CDR3 bases are TGCAGCGCCCAATTTCCAACAGGGGGGCTTAACTATGGCTACACCTTC. This codes for CSAQFPTGGLNYGYTF.

This clonotype came up a few times. This chain uses TRBV6-5 with TRBJ1-6; 8 bases fit TRBD1. Germline CDR1 MNHEY, CDR2 SVGAGI. The CDR3 spans 17 residues. The trim removed 1 base at V and 8 bases at J, leaving 10 bases unmatched. Written as DNA, the CDR3 is TGTGCCAGCAGTTACTGGACAGGGAACGGGGTAGATTCACCCCTCCACTTT. It codes for CASSYWTGNGVDSPLHF.

This clonotype has just a few counts. The chain is built from TRBV4-1 and TRBJ2-3; 9 bases are shared with TRBD2. This CDR3 is built from 18 residues. From germline, CDR1 is MGHRA and CDR2 YSYEKL. With V trimmed by 4 bases and J by 1 base, 12 bases remained unmatched. CDR3 sequence: CASSRASGTNWGTDTQYF. CDR3 bases: TGCGCCAGCAGCCGAGCTAGCGGGACTAACTGGGGCACAGATACGCAGTATTTT.

At least ten counts were recorded for this clonotype. The chain recombines TRBV28 with TRBJ2-1; 9 nucleotides agree with TRBD2. V was pared by 3 bases and J by 10 bases, with 7 bases of the junction left unmatched. Germline CDR1 reads MDHEN; CDR2 reads SYDVKM. The CDR3 is made up of 14 amino acids. CDR3 DNA: TGTGCCAGCAGTTTTAGCGGGAGAGGAGGGGAGCAGTTCTTC. Its protein is CASSFSGRGGEQFF.

The chain uses TRBV9 and TRBJ2-5; TRBD2 matches at 15 bases. The V segment lost 2 bases and the J segment 0 bases; nucleotides outside the gene matches: 5. Germline loops: CDR1 SGDLS, CDR2 YYNGEE. The CDR3 is 18 amino acids. The CDR3 DNA reads as TGTGCCAGCAGCGTTGGACTAGCGGGAGGGCGGTACCAAGAGACCCAGTACTTC. As protein: CASSVGLAGGRYQETQYF.

The table lists this clonotype with many counts. The chain is built from TRBV7-2 and TRBJ2-1; a possible D gene is TRBD2 (6 bases). V was clipped by 7 bases and J by 8 bases, with 18 bases between them. Germline CDR1 reads SGHTA; CDR2 reads FQGNSA. The CDR3 has 14 amino acids. CDR3 DNA: TGTGCCAGCAAGGGACTTCTTATTGGGGATGAGCAGTTCTTC. This encodes CASKGLLIGDEQFF.

This clonotype was observed many times. This chain connects TRBV4-1 to TRBJ2-6; 10 nucleotides line up with TRBD1. The CDR3 has 13 amino acids. CDR1 is MGHRA and CDR2 is YSYEKL in the germline V gene. Here the CDR3 DNA reads TGCGCGACAGGGGGCGCTGGGGCCAACGTCCTGACTTTC. Protein product: CATGGAGANVLTF.

The chain carries TRBV6-2 or TRBV6-3 and TRBJ2-5; 12 bases align to TRBD2. V lost 0 bases, J lost 1 base, and 6 bases stayed unmatched. Germline CDR1 and CDR2: MNHEY and SVGEGT. The CDR3 runs to 18 residues. CDR3 loop: CASSYSLLAGGRQETQYF. The CDR3 DNA is TGTGCCAGCAGTTACTCGCTACTAGCGGGAGGTCGCCAAGAGACCCAGTACTTC.

This chain links TRBV14 with TRBJ2-2; D not certain. Germline V gene sequence: CDR1 SGHDN, CDR2 FVKESK. The CDR3 length is 14 residues. Trimming removed 0 bases from V and 1 base from J, with 3 bases in between. Written as DNA, the CDR3 is TGTGCCAGCAGCCAAGAAGGGAACACCGGGGAGCTGTTTTTT. Protein: CASSQEGNTGELFF.

The table lists this clonotype with a few counts. V usage is TRBV5-1 and J usage is TRBJ2-6; D is undetermined. CDR3 length: 16 residues. CDR1 and CDR2 from the germline V gene are SGHRS and YFSETQ. Trimming cost V 1 base and J 2 bases, with 10 bases left between them. This CDR3 is CASSLSAGTGANVLTF. The CDR3 DNA follows: TGCGCCAGCAGCTTGTCGGCTGGGACTGGGGCCAACGTCCTGACTTTC. Drawing the rest from reference TRBV5-1 and TRBJ2-6, the complete variable domain is KAGVTQTPRYLIKTRGQQVTLSCSPISGHRSVSWYQQTPGQGLQFLFEYFSETQRNKGNFPGRFSGRQFSNSRSEMNVSTLELGDSALYLCASSLSAGTGANVLTFGAGSRLTVL.

This clonotype was detected ten times or more. The chain links TRBV3-1 to TRBJ2-2; D uncertain. Per germline, CDR1 LGHDT and CDR2 YNNKEL (reference sequence). The CDR3 covers 14 residues. Trimming stripped 0 bases from V and 8 bases from J, with 10 bases between. In nucleotides, the CDR3 is TGTGCCAGCAGCCAAGACAATATCCGTGGGGAGCTGTTTTTT. This codes for CASSQDNIRGELFF. Based on the CDR3 plus reference TRBV3-1 and TRBJ2-2, the full variable domain is DTAVSQTPKYLVTQMGNDKSIKCEQNLGHDTMYWYKQDSKKFLKIMFSYNNKELIINETVPNRFSPKSPDKAHLNLHINSLELGDSAVYFCASSQDNIRGELFFGEGSRLTVL.

This clonotype turned up a few times. The CDR3 sequence is CASSTDSPITMNTEAFF. CDR3 bases: TGTGCCAGCAGCACGGACAGCCCGATTACAATGAACACTGAAGCTTTCTTT. V and J are TRBV7-8 and TRBJ1-1; weak D call: TRBD1 (6 bases). With 5 bases removed from V and 0 bases from J, the gap between germline ends came to 19 bases. Per germline, CDR1 SGHVS and CDR2 FQNEAQ. The CDR3 consists of 17 residues.

This CDR3 reads CSARGIGRRGATNEKLFF. The CDR3 DNA reads TGCAGTGCTAGAGGCATAGGGCGTAGAGGGGCAACTAATGAAAAACTGTTTTTT. This chain uses TRBV20-1 with TRBJ1-4; perhaps TRBD1 as D (5 bases). The germline gives CDR1 DFQATT, CDR2 SNEGSKA (reference sequence). The V end was cut by 1 base, the J end by 0 bases, with 18 bases between. The CDR3 contains 18 residues.

There are many counts of this clonotype. The chain has TRBV28 and TRBJ2-3; TRBD1 is a possible D gene (6 bases). Germline V gene data show CDR1 as MDHEN and CDR2 as SYDVKM. The CDR3 consists of 13 residues. V lost 6 bases and J 2 bases, leaving 9 bases between the germline ends. CDR3 sequence: CASSWTVTDTQYF. In DNA form, the CDR3 reads TGTGCCAGCAGCTGGACAGTCACAGATACGCAGTATTTT.

The CDR3 is CSVEVGSSNYGYTF. The CDR3 nucleotides are TGCAGCGTTGAAGTTGGCTCTTCTAACTATGGCTACACCTTC. The gene calls are TRBV29-1 and TRBJ1-2; D gene unclear. The ends were cut back, 1 base at V and 0 bases at J, with 9 bases in the middle. The CDR3 has 14 residues. CDR1 SQVTM and CDR2 ANQGSEA come from the germline V gene.

The chain carries TRBV27 and TRBJ2-3; D not certain. Germline CDR1 MNHEY, CDR2 SMNVEV (reference sequence). The CDR3 loop spans 13 amino acids. Trimming left V 3 bases short and J 10 bases short, with 14 bases between. In DNA, the CDR3 is TGTGCCAGCAGTTTTCTTACCTTAGAGGCGCAGTATTTT. Protein product: CASSFLTLEAQYF.

In its sample, this clonotype was seen a few times. The chain combines TRBV28 with TRBJ2-1; 7 bases are a match to TRBD2. V was clipped by 6 bases and J by 12 bases; unmatched bases: 20. In germline, CDR1 is MDHEN, CDR2 SYDVKM. This CDR3 is 16 amino acids long. In DNA, the CDR3 is TGTGCCAGCAGCCCCCTCGGCAGCGGGGATACAATGCTGCAGTTCTTC. Amino acids: CASSPLGSGDTMLQFF. Based on the CDR3 plus reference TRBV28 and TRBJ2-1, the full variable domain is DVKVTQSSRYLVKRTGEKVFLECVQDMDHENMFWYRQDPGLGLRLIYFSYDVKMKEKGDIPEGYSVSREKKERFSLILESASTNQTSMYLCASSPLGSGDTMLQFFGPGTRLTVL.

This clonotype has only a few counts. V usage is TRBV28 and J usage is TRBJ1-5; 7 nucleotides agree with TRBD1. Germline loops: CDR1 MDHEN, CDR2 SYDVKM. This CDR3 comprises 11 residues. The CDR3 protein is CAGGEAQPQHF. The DNA for the CDR3 is TGTGCAGGGGGCGAAGCTCAGCCCCAGCATTTT.